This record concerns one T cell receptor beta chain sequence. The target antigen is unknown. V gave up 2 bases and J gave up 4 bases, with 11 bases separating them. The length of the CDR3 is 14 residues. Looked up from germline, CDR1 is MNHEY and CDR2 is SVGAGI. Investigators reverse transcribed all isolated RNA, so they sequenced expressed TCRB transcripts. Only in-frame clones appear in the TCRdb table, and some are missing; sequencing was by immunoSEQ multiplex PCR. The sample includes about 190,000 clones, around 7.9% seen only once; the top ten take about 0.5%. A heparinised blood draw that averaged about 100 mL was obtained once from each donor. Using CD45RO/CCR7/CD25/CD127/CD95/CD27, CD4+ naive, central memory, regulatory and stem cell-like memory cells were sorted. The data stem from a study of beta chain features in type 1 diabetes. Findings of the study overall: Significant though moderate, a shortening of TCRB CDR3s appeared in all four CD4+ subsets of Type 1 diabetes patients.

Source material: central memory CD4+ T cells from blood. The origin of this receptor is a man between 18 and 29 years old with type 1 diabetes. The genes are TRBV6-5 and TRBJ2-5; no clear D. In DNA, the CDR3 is TGTGCCAGCAGTTACATAAGAGGAGTAGAGACCCAGTACTTC. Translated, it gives CASSYIRGVETQYF.